Sequencing of this TCR beta chain was carried out in a study of human CD8 memory T cell subsets. Study conclusions and caveats: When diversity was estimated with Chao1, stem-like memory T cells appeared more diverse than precursor exhausted T cells. Whereas effector memory cells differed, stem-like memory and precursor exhausted T cells had comparably high diversity.

The CDR3 loop spans 16 amino acids. In germline, CDR1 is SQVTM, CDR2 ANQGSEA. UMI-labeled 5' RACE yielded the TCR beta libraries. Authors' data handling: Functional CDR3 beta clonotypes numbered about 3,000 to 20,000 per TCR beta library. One entry per CDR3 protein, without DNA, is what TCRdb gives after re-calling the 5' RACE reads. The V and J calls follow TCRdb's processing rather than the paper's. The ten most abundant clones cover approximately 9.7% of a sample with approximately 10,000 distinct CDR3 sequences. In the case of this clonotype: Its cognate antigen is unknown.

V and J are TRBV29-1 and TRBJ2-1; TCRdb picks TRBD2, but there is no DNA to check that call. The sample consisted of CD8+ stem-like memory T cells (TSCM and TCM) sorted from PBMCs. Subset described: stem-like memory CD8 T cells (TSTEM), CCR7+ PD-1- TIGIT-. This receptor was taken from a human donor in good health. The CDR3 is CSVEPGLAVGGNEQFF.